Following are 32 T cell receptor beta chains from one sample sequenced in a study of shared clonotypes between healthy human individuals. TCRdb keeps only in-frame clones here, not all; method: immunoSEQ multiplex PCR. The repertoire includes some 2,400,000 clones, 95% of them detected once, and approximately 0.13% sits in the top ten. Sample: naive CD4+ T cells sorted from blood. Indicated subset: CD45RA+ positively selected. These receptors came from a man younger than 30 in good health.

The rearrangement links TRBV7-3 to TRBJ2-2, with D perhaps TRBD2 (6 bases). The CDR3 totals 14 residues. Germline V gene data show CDR1 as SGHTA and CDR2 as FQGTGA. Trimming cost V 1 base and J 7 bases, with 10 bases left between them. The CDR3 region has the DNA TGTGCCAGCAGCTTAAGGAGGGATGGCGGGGAGCTGTTTTTT. This translates into CASSLRRDGGELFF.

The rearrangement joins TRBV15 to TRBJ2-7; TRBD1 is a possible D gene (5 bases). Germline V gene lookup returns CDR1 LNHNV and CDR2 YYDKDF (reference sequence). Trimming shortened V by 0 bases and J by 3 bases, and 9 bases separated the two germline ends. CDR3 length: 14 amino acids. The CDR3 loop reads CATSREKGLYEQYF. The DNA for the CDR3 is TGTGCCACCAGCAGAGAAAAGGGGCTCTACGAGCAGTACTTC.

About this clone itself: Other nucleotide sequences in the sample specify the same CDR3. The rearrangement uses TRBV6-5 and TRBJ1-3; no clear D gene. Trimming took 8 bases from V and 0 from J, leaving 11 bases between them. CDR1 and CDR2 (germline): MNHEY, SVGAGI. The CDR3 runs to 14 residues. The DNA of the CDR3 is TGTGCCAGCCGGGTGGGTTCCTCTGGAAACACCATATATTTT. It yields the protein CASRVGSSGNTIYF.

This clone was detected only once. The J gene is TRBJ2-7, the V gene TRBV14; TRBD1 matches at 10 bases. The CDR3 length is 15 residues. J was trimmed by 3 bases and V by 4 bases; bases with no gene match: 6. Germline V gene sequence: CDR1 SGHDN, CDR2 FVKESK. CDR3 in amino acids: CASSPNGQGGYEQYF. Written as DNA, the CDR3 is TGTGCCAGCAGCCCAAACGGACAGGGGGGCTACGAGCAGTACTTC.

The chain carries TRBV19 and TRBJ1-5; D is uncertain. The CDR3 runs to 15 residues. Trimming pared 5 bases from V and 1 base from J, leaving 12 bases between. Germline CDR1 reads LNHDA; CDR2 reads SQIVND (reference sequence). The CDR3 DNA is TGTGCCAGTAGTGCGAGGACGGGAAGCAATCAGCCCCAGCATTTT. Translated, it gives CASSARTGSNQPQHF.

The chain recombines TRBV7-8 with TRBJ1-3; possibly TRBD1 for D (5 bases). Trimming removed 5 bases from V and 0 bases from J, with 17 bases in between. CDR3 length: 17 amino acids. Per the germline V gene, CDR1 is SGHVS and CDR2 is FQNEAQ. In nucleotides, the CDR3 is TGTGCCAGCAGCCCCGACCGGCAGGGATACTCTGGAAACACCATATATTTT. This translates into CASSPDRQGYSGNTIYF.

The rearrangement links TRBV7-9 to TRBJ2-6, with D unclear. The CDR3 has 17 amino acids. The germline V gene has CDR1 SEHNR and CDR2 FQNEAQ (reference sequence). Trimming shortened V by 2 bases and J by 1 base, and 12 bases separated the two germline ends. The CDR3 nucleotides are TGTGCCAGCAGCTTACTCCGATTGTCGTCTGGGGCCAACGTCCTGACTTTC. Translating gives CASSLLRLSSGANVLTF.

Worth noting for this clone: Other DNA sequences in the sample encode the same CDR3. The chain has TRBV18 and TRBJ1-2; unclear D gene. The V end was cut by 2 bases, the J end by 2 bases, with 6 bases between. The CDR3 runs to 13 residues. Germline assignment: CDR1 KGHSH and CDR2 LQKENI. DNA of the CDR3: TGTGCCAGCTCACCAGACAAAAACTATGGCTACACCTTC. Protein sequence: CASSPDKNYGYTF. Based on the CDR3 plus reference TRBV18 and TRBJ1-2, the full variable domain is NAGVMQNPRHLVRRRGQEARLRCSPMKGHSHVYWYRQLPEEGLKFMVYLQKENIIDESGMPKERFSAEFPKEGPSILRIQQVVRGDSAAYFCASSPDKNYGYTFGSGTRLTVV.

The chain combines TRBV4-3 with TRBJ2-1; no firm D call. The V gene's germline CDR1 is LGHNA and CDR2 YSLEER. The length of the CDR3 is 15 residues. V was clipped by 0 bases and J by 8 bases, with 14 bases between them. The CDR3 region has the DNA TGCGCCAGCAGCCAAGACCCCGGGTTTTGGGATGAGCAGTTCTTC. Its translation is CASSQDPGFWDEQFF.

V gene TRBV30 combines with J gene TRBJ2-1; D remains ambiguous. The V gene's germline CDR1 is GTSNPN and CDR2 SVGIG (reference sequence). Deletions cut 0 bases from V and 2 bases from J, with 8 bases between. This CDR3 spans 14 amino acids. CDR3 in DNA: TGTGCCTGGAGTGTACAGATAACCTACAATGAGCAGTTCTTC. This codes for CAWSVQITYNEQFF.

V and J are TRBV5-4 and TRBJ1-2; possible D gene TRBD1, 6 bases. Germline-derived CDR1 and CDR2 are SGHNT and YYREEE (reference sequence). The CDR3 runs 16 residues. Trimming removed 4 bases from V and 0 bases from J, with 16 bases in between. For the CDR3, the DNA is TGTGCCAGCAGCCCTCATCTAGGACAGTCTAACTATGGCTACACCTTC. This encodes CASSPHLGQSNYGYTF.

The V and J genes are TRBV19 and TRBJ1-4; D is unclear. Germline V gives CDR1 LNHDA, CDR2 SQIVND (reference sequence). The CDR3 runs to 13 residues. The ends were cut back, 6 bases at V and 8 bases at J, with 13 bases in the middle. The CDR3 sequence: CASSVRGTEKLFF. The CDR3 nucleotides are TGTGCCAGTAGCGTTCGGGGTACCGAAAAACTGTTTTTT. Full variable domain (remainder filled in from reference TRBV19 and TRBJ1-4): DGGITQSPKYLFRKEGQNVTLSCEQNLNHDAMYWYRQDPGQGLRLIYYSQIVNDFQKGDIAEGYSVSREKKESFPLTVTSAQKNPTAFYLCASSVRGTEKLFFGSGTQLSVL.

The chain employs TRBV7-2 and TRBJ2-3; D is unclear. Germline CDR1 reads SGHTA; CDR2 reads FQGNSA. There are 14 residues in the CDR3. V lost 5 bases and J 2 bases, leaving 11 bases between the germline ends. The CDR3 sequence is CASSPPVPTDTQYF. As DNA, the CDR3 is TGTGCCAGCAGCCCACCCGTTCCCACAGATACGCAGTATTTT.

This rearrangement joins TRBV9 to TRBJ2-2, with no clear D. Deletions cut 4 bases from V and 4 bases from J, with 8 bases between. CDR3 length: 13 residues. Germline-derived CDR1 and CDR2 are SGDLS and YYNGEE. The CDR3 reads CASSPHSTGELFF. The CDR3 DNA reads TGTGCCAGCAGCCCCCACTCCACCGGGGAGCTGTTTTTT.

The chain uses TRBV7-3 and TRBJ2-5; D remains unclear. The CDR3 loop spans 17 amino acids. V lost 0 bases to trimming and J lost 4 bases, with 18 bases between them. Germline assignment: CDR1 SGHTA and CDR2 FQGTGA. The chain's CDR3 is CASSLTPRGPFPETQYF. Written as DNA, the CDR3 is TGTGCCAGCAGCTTAACCCCGAGAGGTCCCTTCCCAGAGACCCAGTACTTC.

The chain joins TRBV4-1 to TRBJ2-1; D is ambiguous. CDR3 length equals 16 residues. From germline, CDR1 is MGHRA and CDR2 YSYEKL. With 1 base removed from V and 0 bases from J, the gap between germline ends came to 10 bases. CDR3 residues: CASSQVAANSYNEQFF. The CDR3 bases are TGCGCCAGCAGCCAAGTAGCAGCAAACTCCTACAATGAGCAGTTCTTC.

The chain carries TRBV19 and TRBJ1-5, with unresolved D. This CDR3 region has 12 residues. Germline V gives CDR1 LNHDA, CDR2 SQIVND (reference sequence). The V end was cut by 5 bases, the J end by 5 bases, with 7 bases between. The chain's CDR3 is CASSRGHQPQHF. The CDR3 DNA is TGTGCCAGTAGTCGAGGGCATCAGCCCCAGCATTTT.

V is TRBV5-4 and J is TRBJ2-7; no firm D call. From germline, CDR1 is SGHNT and CDR2 YYREEE (reference sequence). The ends were cut back, 4 bases at V and 4 bases at J, with 12 bases in the middle. This CDR3 is built from 13 residues. The CDR3 protein is CASSTSDGYEQYF. CDR3 in DNA: TGTGCCAGCAGCACCTCGGACGGATACGAGCAGTACTTC. Looking up the rest from reference TRBV5-4 and TRBJ2-7 gives the full variable domain: ETGVTQSPTHLIKTRGQQVTLRCSSQSGHNTVSWYQQALGQGPQFIFQYYREEENGRGNFPPRFSGLQFPNYSSELNVNALELDDSALYLCASSTSDGYEQYFGPGTRLTVT.

This chain's CDR3 is CASSLAPRGETQYF. CDR3 in DNA: TGTGCCAGCAGCTTAGCGCCCAGGGGAGAGACCCAGTACTTC. The J gene is TRBJ2-5, the V gene TRBV7-9; possibly TRBD1 for D (6 bases). Per the germline V gene, CDR1 is SEHNR and CDR2 is FQNEAQ (reference sequence). The V and J ends lost 0 bases and 4 bases respectively, with 9 bases between them. The CDR3 loop spans 14 amino acids.

V and J are TRBV28 and TRBJ1-5; 12 nucleotides align to TRBD1. With 5 bases clipped from V and 6 bases from J, the junction kept 5 bases outside the gene matches. Germline V gene lookup returns CDR1 MDHEN and CDR2 SYDVKM. This CDR3 has 15 residues. The chain's CDR3 is CASSPRDRGPQPQHF. The CDR3, as DNA: TGTGCCAGCAGTCCCCGGGACAGGGGGCCTCAGCCCCAGCATTTT.

The chain carries TRBV5-4 and TRBJ2-5, with D possibly TRBD2 on 5 matching bases. Trimming removed 0 bases from V and 1 base from J, with 10 bases in between. The length of the CDR3 is 15 residues. Germline CDR1 reads SGHNT; CDR2 reads YYREEE (reference sequence). The CDR3 DNA follows: TGTGCCAGCAGCTTGGAGCTAGCCCCCCAAGAGACCCAGTACTTC. This gives the protein CASSLELAPQETQYF.

The V call is TRBV4-1, the J call TRBJ2-3; 9 bases match TRBD2. This CDR3 spans 19 amino acids. From germline, CDR1 is MGHRA and CDR2 YSYEKL. With 0 bases clipped from V and 0 bases from J, the junction kept 10 bases outside the gene matches. For the CDR3, the DNA is TGCGCCAGCAGCCAAGATCCTATAGCGGGAGTAGGTAGCACAGATACGCAGTATTTT. Amino acid sequence: CASSQDPIAGVGSTDTQYF.

This chain uses TRBV29-1 with TRBJ1-2; D not resolved. V was cut by 0 bases and J by 8 bases, with 13 bases left in between. CDR1 SQVTM and CDR2 ANQGSEA come from the germline V gene. The CDR3 runs to 13 residues. The CDR3 is CSVEDGGSRGYTF. In DNA form, the CDR3 reads TGCAGCGTTGAAGACGGCGGATCGCGGGGCTACACCTTC.

V and J are TRBV29-1 and TRBJ2-1, with D maybe TRBD2 (6 bases). CDR1 SQVTM and CDR2 ANQGSEA come from the germline V gene. The V and J ends lost 1 base and 0 bases respectively, with 10 bases between them. The CDR3 sequence is 15 residues long. CDR3 sequence: CSVEVRGSSYNEQFF. The CDR3 coding sequence is TGCAGCGTTGAAGTGCGGGGCAGCTCCTACAATGAGCAGTTCTTC.

The rearrangement uses TRBV5-1 and TRBJ2-7, with TRBD2 identical over 7 bases. The J segment lost 5 bases and the V segment lost 0 bases, leaving 11 bases of the junction unmatched. This CDR3 spans 16 amino acids. Germline V gives CDR1 SGHRS, CDR2 YFSETQ. CDR3 loop: CASSLALAAGGNEQYF. The DNA of the CDR3 is TGCGCCAGCAGCTTGGCCCTAGCGGCCGGCGGCAACGAGCAGTACTTC.

Worth noting for this clone: This CDR3 is also generated by other DNA sequences in the sample. The chain uses TRBV14 and TRBJ1-3, with D possibly matching TRBD1 (5 bases). CDR3 length: 15 amino acids. Germline loops: CDR1 SGHDN, CDR2 FVKESK. With 2 bases removed from V and 0 bases from J, the gap between germline ends came to 8 bases. The CDR3 loop is CASSQTGGSGNTIYF. The CDR3 DNA reads as TGTGCCAGCAGCCAAACCGGGGGCTCTGGAAACACCATATATTTT.

This clone appeared a single time. V usage is TRBV28 and J usage is TRBJ2-5; 8 nucleotides match TRBD2. CDR1 and CDR2 from the germline V gene are MDHEN and SYDVKM. The CDR3 has 16 residues. V dropped 6 bases and J dropped 1; count of bases not matched to a gene: 10. CDR3 DNA sequence: TGTGCCAGCAGCCCCTTGGGACTAGGGATCCAAGAGACCCAGTACTTC. Its translation: CASSPLGLGIQETQYF.

The V and J genes are TRBV29-1 and TRBJ2-7, with D possibly being TRBD1 (5 bases). The germline V gene encodes CDR1 SQVTM and CDR2 ANQGSEA. V was clipped by 4 bases and J by 3 bases, with 16 bases between them. This CDR3 spans 14 amino acids. This CDR3 reads CSVVVIDRIYEQYF. The CDR3, as DNA: TGCAGCGTTGTAGTCATAGACAGAATCTACGAGCAGTACTTC.

The chain carries TRBV10-3 and TRBJ2-2, with 7 bases fitting TRBD1. Germline V gives CDR1 ENHRY, CDR2 SYGVKD. V shed 0 bases and J 7 bases; nucleotides not matched to a gene: 8. The CDR3 loop spans 16 amino acids. The CDR3 spells CAISESATGIDGELFF. CDR3 bases: TGTGCCATCAGTGAGTCGGCGACAGGGATAGACGGGGAGCTGTTTTTT.

V gene TRBV10-3 combines with J gene TRBJ2-1; 15 bases fit TRBD2. V was clipped by 7 bases and J by 6 bases; unmatched bases: 10. Germline V gene data show CDR1 as ENHRY and CDR2 as SYGVKD. This CDR3 is built from 17 residues. The CDR3 sequence: CAIMGTSGGPHTNEQFF. The CDR3 bases are TGTGCCATCATGGGGACTAGCGGGGGGCCCCATACCAATGAGCAGTTCTTC.

The rearrangement joins TRBV2 to TRBJ2-3; D may be TRBD2 (5 bases). Germline CDR1 and CDR2: SNHLY and FYNNEI. Trimming stripped 7 bases from V and 0 bases from J, with 11 bases between. The CDR3 totals 14 residues. The CDR3 DNA is TGTGCCAGCAAGGTGGAGGCTAGCACAGATACGCAGTATTTT. It specifies CASKVEASTDTQYF.

The CDR3 is CASRLTGVGTGELFF. Written as DNA, the CDR3 is TGCGCCAGCAGACTTACAGGGGTGGGCACCGGGGAGCTGTTTTTT. This sequence joins TRBV5-1 and TRBJ2-2; 7 bases agree with TRBD1. The trim removed 5 bases at V and 4 bases at J, leaving 8 bases unmatched. The germline V gene encodes CDR1 SGHRS and CDR2 YFSETQ. The CDR3 has 15 amino acids.